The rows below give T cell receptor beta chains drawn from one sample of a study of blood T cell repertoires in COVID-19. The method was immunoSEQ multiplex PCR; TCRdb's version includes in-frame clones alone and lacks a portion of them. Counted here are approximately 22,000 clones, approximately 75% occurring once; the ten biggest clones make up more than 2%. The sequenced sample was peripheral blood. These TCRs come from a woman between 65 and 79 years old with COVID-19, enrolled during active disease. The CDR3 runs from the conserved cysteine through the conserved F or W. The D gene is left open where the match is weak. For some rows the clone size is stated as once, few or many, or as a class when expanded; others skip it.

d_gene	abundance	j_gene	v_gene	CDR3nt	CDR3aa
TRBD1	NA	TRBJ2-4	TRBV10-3	TGTGCCATCAGTGTGGGACAGGCGGGAAACATTCAGTACTTC	CAISVGQAGNIQYF
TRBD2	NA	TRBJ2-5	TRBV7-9	TGTGCCAGCAGCTCTGGACTAGCGGGGGTGCAAGAGACCCAGTACTTC	CASSSGLAGVQETQYF
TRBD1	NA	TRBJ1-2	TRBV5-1	TGCGCCAGCAGCTTGGGGGACAGGACCTATGGCTACACCTTC	CASSLGDRTYGYTF
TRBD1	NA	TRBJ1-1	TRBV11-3	TGTGCCAGCAGCGACAGGGGTTTGAGCGCTGAAGCTTTCTTT	CASSDRGLSAEAFF
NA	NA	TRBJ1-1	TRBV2	TGTGCCAGCAGTGAAGTCGGGCAACAGGAGCCGGACACTGAAGCTTTCTTT	CASSEVGQQEPDTEAFF
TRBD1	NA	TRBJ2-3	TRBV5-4	TGTGCCAGCAGTGGACAGGATGACACAGATACGCAGTATTTT	CASSGQDDTDTQYF
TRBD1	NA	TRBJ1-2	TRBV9	TGTGCCAGCAGCACCCAGGCCCAGGGGGCCGGCTATCGGGGCTACACCTTC	CASSTQAQGAGYRGYTF
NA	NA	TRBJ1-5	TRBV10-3	TGTGCCATCAGTGGCGGCCCCCCTAACAATCAGCCCCAGCATTTT	CAISGGPPNNQPQHF
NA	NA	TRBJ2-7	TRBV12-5	TGTGCTAGTGGTTTGCAGCGGTTGGGCGAGCAGTACTTC	CASGLQRLGEQYF
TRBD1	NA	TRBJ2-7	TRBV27	TGTGCCAGCAGCCGGGACAGGCTGTTCTCCTACGAGCAGTACTTC	CASSRDRLFSYEQYF
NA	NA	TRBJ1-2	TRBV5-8	TGTGCCAGCAGCTTGTACACAGGGATCTATGGCTACACCTTC	CASSLYTGIYGYTF
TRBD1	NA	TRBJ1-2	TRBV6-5	TGTGCCAGCACCAGGGGACAGACTAACTATGGCTACACCTTC	CASTRGQTNYGYTF
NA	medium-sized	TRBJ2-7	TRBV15	TGTGCCACCAGCAGATCGGCAGGGGTCAGCTACGAGCAGTACTTC	CATSRSAGVSYEQYF
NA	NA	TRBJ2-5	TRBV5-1	TGCGCCAGCAGCTTGGAGTCCCACGGAGAGACCCAGTACTTC	CASSLESHGETQYF
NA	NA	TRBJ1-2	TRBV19	TGTGCCAGTAGTATACCAGGACGGAGGGGCGGCTACACCTTC	CASSIPGRRGGYTF
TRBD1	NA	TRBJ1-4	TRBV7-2	TGTGCCAGCAGCGCGGGACAGGGGATACTGTTTTTT	CASSAGQGILFF
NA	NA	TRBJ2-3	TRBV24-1	TGTGCCACCAGTGACCCTCAGGGATTCGGCACAGATACGCAGTATTTT	CATSDPQGFGTDTQYF
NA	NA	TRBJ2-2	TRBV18	TGTGCCAGCTCCTCCTCAGCAGGGAACACCGGGGAGCTGTTTTTT	CASSSSAGNTGELFF
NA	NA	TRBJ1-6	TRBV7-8	TGTGCCAGCAGCTTAGCAACAGGGATACAGTATAATTCACCCCTCCACTTT	CASSLATGIQYNSPLHF
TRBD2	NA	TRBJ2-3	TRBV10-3	TGTGCCATCAGAGACGACATAGCGGGGGAAAGCACAGATACGCAGTATTTT	CAIRDDIAGESTDTQYF
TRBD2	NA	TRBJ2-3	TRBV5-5	TGTGCCAGCAGCTGGACGCTAGCGGGAGTTGTTCCAGATACGCAGTATTTT	CASSWTLAGVVPDTQYF
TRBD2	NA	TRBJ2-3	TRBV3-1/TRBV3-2	TGTGCCAGCAGCCCGCTGGGGGGGGCAGATACGCAGTATTTT	CASSPLGGADTQYF
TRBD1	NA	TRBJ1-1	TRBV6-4	TGTGCCAGCAGCCGGGACAGGGTGTCCCACACTGAAGCTTTCTTT	CASSRDRVSHTEAFF
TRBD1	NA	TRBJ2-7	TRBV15	TGTGCCACCAGCAGAGTGGGACAGGCTTACTTC	CATSRVGQAYF
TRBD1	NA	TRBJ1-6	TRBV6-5	TGTGCCAGCAGCAACGACAGGGCCCCTAATTCACCCCTCCACTTT	CASSNDRAPNSPLHF
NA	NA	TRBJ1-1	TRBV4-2	TGTGCCAGCAGCCAAGGTTCATTTGAGGCTTTCTTT	CASSQGSFEAFF
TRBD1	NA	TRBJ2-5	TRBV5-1	TGCGCCAGCAGCCTCACCTTTCAGGGGGCGCCGGTTTTAGGAGAGACCCAGTACTTC	CASSLTFQGAPVLGETQYF
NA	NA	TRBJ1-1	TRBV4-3	TGCGCCAGCAGCCCTCAAGATAGGTCCGGGGCTGAAGCTTTCTTT	CASSPQDRSGAEAFF
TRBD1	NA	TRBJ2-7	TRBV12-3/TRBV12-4	TGTGCCAGCAGTTCAAACAGGGGGGAGGAGCAGTACTTC	CASSSNRGEEQYF
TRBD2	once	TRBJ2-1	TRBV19	TGTGCCAGTAGTATTCAAGCGGGAGCGGACAATGAGCAGTTCTTC	CASSIQAGADNEQFF
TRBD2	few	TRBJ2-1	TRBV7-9	TGTGCCAGCAGCTTTGTAGGACTAGCGGGGTCCAGGCAGTTCTTC	CASSFVGLAGSRQFF
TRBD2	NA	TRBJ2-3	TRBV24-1	TGTGCCACCGCGCCTAGCGGGGGGGCAGATACGCAGTATTTT	CATAPSGGADTQYF
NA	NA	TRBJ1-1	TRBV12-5	TGTGCTAGTGGTTTTGGAGACACTGAAGCTTTCTTT	CASGFGDTEAFF
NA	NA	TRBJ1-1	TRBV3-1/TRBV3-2	TGTGCCAGCAGCAATCGACAGCTAATGAACACTGAAGCTTTCTTT	CASSNRQLMNTEAFF
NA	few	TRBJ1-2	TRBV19	TGTGCCAGTAGTAGGACAGTCTATGGCTACACCTTC	CASSRTVYGYTF